Following are 20 T cell receptor beta chains from one sample sequenced in a study of blood T cell repertoires in COVID-19. The assay was immunoSEQ multiplex PCR, and TCRdb's table has in-frame clones only and misses some. This sample has around 180,000 clones; 83% occur once, and the top ten carry 1.5%. Sequenced input: peripheral blood. The receptors come from a human donor in a cohort sampled during active COVID-19.

The chain combines TRBV7-2 with TRBJ2-4; maybe TRBD2 (5 bases). Between the trimmed V and J ends, which lost 4 bases and 6 bases, there was a span of 13 bases. The CDR3 runs 14 residues. CDR1 and CDR2 from the germline V gene are SGHTA and FQGNSA. The CDR3 coding sequence is TGTGCCAGCAGCTCCGTACTAGTGAGAAACATTCAGTACTTC. Its translation is CASSSVLVRNIQYF.

The genes are TRBV7-2 and TRBJ2-2, with D possibly matching TRBD2 (6 bases). Germline loops: CDR1 SGHTA, CDR2 FQGNSA. V was cut by 0 bases and J by 6 bases, with 8 bases left in between. CDR3 length equals 14 residues. The CDR3 region has the DNA TGTGCCAGCAGCTTAGCGTCGGGGGCCGGGGAGCTGTTTTTT. Residues: CASSLASGAGELFF.

The chain joins TRBV28 to TRBJ2-7; possibly TRBD2 for D (6 bases). The CDR3 length is 15 residues. Germline CDR1 is MDHEN and CDR2 is SYDVKM. Trimming left V 2 bases short and J 2 bases short, with 13 bases between. The CDR3 nucleotides read TGTGCCAGCAGTTTAATGCGGGGCTCAACCTACGAGCAGTACTTC. Translating gives CASSLMRGSTYEQYF.

J is TRBJ2-7 and V is TRBV19; 11 bases are a match to TRBD2. In germline, CDR1 is LNHDA, CDR2 SQIVND (reference sequence). The trim removed 3 bases at V and 0 bases at J, leaving 1 base unmatched. This CDR3 has 15 amino acids. Here the CDR3 DNA reads TGTGCCAGTAGTATCACTAGCGGGAGCTCCTACGAGCAGTACTTC. It codes for CASSITSGSSYEQYF.

The chain has TRBV9 and TRBJ1-1; no firm D call. Germline loops: CDR1 SGDLS, CDR2 YYNGEE. The CDR3 runs 14 residues. Trimming took off 1 base at V and 4 bases at J, with 11 bases between the two ends. DNA of the CDR3: TGTGCCAGCAGCGTAAGTATAGAGGGCACTGAAGCTTTCTTT. Translation: CASSVSIEGTEAFF.

The rearrangement uses TRBV7-2 and TRBJ2-7; TRBD1 matches at 7 bases. The CDR3 extends over 14 amino acids. CDR1 SGHTA and CDR2 FQGNSA come from the germline V gene. V gave up 3 bases and J gave up 2 bases; unmatched junction bases: 4. CDR3 sequence: CASSFGDSTYEQYF. The DNA of the CDR3 is TGTGCCAGCAGCTTTGGGGACAGTACCTACGAGCAGTACTTC.

The V gene is TRBV24-1, the J gene TRBJ2-1; 9 bases line up with TRBD1. CDR1 and CDR2 (germline): KGHDR, SFDVKD. J lost 0 bases, V lost 3 bases, and 14 bases had no gene match. The CDR3 totals 20 residues. CDR3 coding DNA: TGTGCCACCAGTGATCGTCCGGGACAGGGAGCGCCGAGCTCCTACAATGAGCAGTTCTTC. Protein: CATSDRPGQGAPSSYNEQFF.

This clone was recorded a few times. The genes are TRBV4-3 and TRBJ2-7, with TRBD1 matching 12 bases. CDR3 length: 15 amino acids. J gave up 6 bases and V 0 bases, and 3 bases lay outside the gene matches. The germline V gene has CDR1 LGHNA and CDR2 YSLEER. CDR3 sequence reads: CASSQEGQGAGEQYF. CDR3 DNA sequence: TGCGCCAGCAGCCAAGAGGGACAGGGGGCTGGCGAGCAGTACTTC.

Regarding this clone: Other DNA sequences of this sample code for an identical CDR3. The gene calls are TRBV2 and TRBJ1-2; D remains ambiguous. Germline V gives CDR1 SNHLY, CDR2 FYNNEI. Between the trimmed V and J ends, which lost 6 bases and 8 bases, there was a span of 13 bases. This CDR3 spans 12 amino acids. The CDR3 spells CASRRDSIGYTF. The CDR3 bases are TGTGCCAGCAGGCGGGATAGTATCGGCTACACCTTC.

In its sample, this clone was seen once. V is TRBV27 and J is TRBJ1-1; TRBD1 is a possible D gene (5 bases). In germline, CDR1 is MNHEY, CDR2 SMNVEV (reference sequence). This CDR3 has 12 residues. V was pared by 1 base and J by 9 bases, with 9 bases between. In DNA form, the CDR3 reads TGTGCCAGCAGTTTATTACGGGGGAAAGCTTTCTTT. Its protein is CASSLLRGKAFF.

This clone was detected a few times. The chain carries TRBV6-5 and TRBJ1-5, with TRBD1 identical over 12 bases. CDR3 length equals 13 residues. The V segment lost 8 bases and the J segment 11 bases; nucleotides outside the gene matches: 7. CDR1 is MNHEY, CDR2 SVGAGI, per germline. The CDR3 coding sequence is TGTGCCAGCTCGGGACAGGGGGCCATGTCCCAGCATTTT. Protein product: CASSGQGAMSQHF.

This clone was observed a handful of times. For the CDR3, the DNA is TGTGCCAGTAGTGTCAACGGGGGGAACACTGAAGCTTTCTTT. Protein sequence: CASSVNGGNTEAFF. J is TRBJ1-1 and V is TRBV19, with D perhaps TRBD1 (5 bases). Per the germline V gene, CDR1 is LNHDA and CDR2 is SQIVND (reference sequence). The CDR3 covers 14 residues. Trimming took off 5 bases at V and 1 base at J, with 11 bases between the two ends.

V is TRBV7-2 and J is TRBJ2-7; 8 positions agree with TRBD1. This CDR3 spans 14 amino acids. V was pared by 6 bases and J by 6 bases, with 10 bases of the junction left unmatched. Germline loops: CDR1 SGHTA, CDR2 FQGNSA. The CDR3: CASRPTGGPGEQYF. In nucleotides, the CDR3 is TGTGCCAGCAGACCAACAGGGGGGCCGGGCGAGCAGTACTTC.

This chain connects TRBV19 to TRBJ1-2; D gene uncertain. Germline V gene data show CDR1 as LNHDA and CDR2 as SQIVND (reference sequence). The CDR3 has 14 residues. Trimming removed 1 base at V and 1 base at J, with 7 bases between. CDR3 in DNA: TGTGCCAGTAGTATAGTTGGACTTAACTATGGCTACACCTTC. Translating it yields CASSIVGLNYGYTF.

The rearrangement joins TRBV6-5 to TRBJ1-2, with 7 bases lining up with TRBD1. J lost 4 bases, V lost 7 bases, and 6 bases had no gene match. Germline CDR1 is MNHEY and CDR2 is SVGAGI. There are 13 residues in the CDR3. CDR3 coding DNA: TGTGCCAGCAACTCGGGACAGATCTATGGCTACACCTTC. Translation: CASNSGQIYGYTF.

The V call is TRBV7-9, the J call TRBJ1-4, with 9 nucleotides matching TRBD1. From germline, CDR1 is SEHNR and CDR2 FQNEAQ (reference sequence). The CDR3 extends over 15 amino acids. J was trimmed by 7 bases and V by 1 base; bases with no gene match: 4. The CDR3 nucleotides are TGTGCCAGCAGCTTAGGGGACAGGGTCGGTGAAAAACTGTTTTTT. It encodes CASSLGDRVGEKLFF.

The rearrangement uses TRBV29-1 and TRBJ1-2; no clear D gene. CDR1 is SQVTM and CDR2 is ANQGSEA in the germline V gene. This CDR3 is 11 amino acids long. Trimming removed 5 bases at V and 8 bases at J, with 12 bases between. CDR3 residues: CSVTVAEGYTF. Here the CDR3 DNA reads TGCAGCGTTACAGTGGCAGAAGGCTACACCTTC.

The rearrangement uses TRBV11-2 and TRBJ2-7; D is ambiguous. Germline CDR1 is SGHAT and CDR2 is FQNNGV. The V end was cut by 0 bases, the J end by 4 bases, with 16 bases between. The CDR3 contains 16 residues. In nucleotides, the CDR3 is TGTGCCAGCAGCTTAGATCGGGTGGCGGCAATATACGAGCAGTACTTC. This gives the protein CASSLDRVAAIYEQYF.

This CDR3 reads CASSSGQGPTNYGYTF. The CDR3 bases are TGTGCCAGCAGCTCGGGACAGGGGCCAACTAACTATGGCTACACCTTC. The rearrangement joins TRBV5-6 to TRBJ1-2; 10 nucleotides match TRBD1. Trimming took 3 bases from V and 0 from J; bases not matched to a gene: 5. The CDR3 runs to 16 residues. Germline V CDR1 and CDR2: SGHDT, YYEEEE.

The chain combines TRBV6-6 with TRBJ1-4; 7 nucleotides match TRBD1. The CDR3 spans 15 residues. Looked up from germline, CDR1 is MNHNY and CDR2 is SVGAGI (reference sequence). V shed 3 bases, J shed 12 bases, and the junction held 13 bases outside the gene matches. The CDR3 here is CASSYSRQGHGELFF. The CDR3 DNA reads as TGTGCCAGCAGTTATTCCCGACAGGGTCATGGGGAACTGTTTTTT.